This TCR beta chain was sequenced for a study of T-cell memory formation after mild COVID-19. Overall study results and limits: Cross-reactive memory appears to have joined, as suggested by some responding clones showing up in pre-infection memory.

As for this clonotype: Its antigen is unidentified.

V lost 0 bases, J lost 0 bases, and 8 bases lay in between. The CDR3 is 15 amino acids. The germline V gene encodes CDR1 LGHDT and CDR2 YNNKEL (reference sequence). TCRdb reprocessed the 5' RACE reads with MiXCR, giving one entry per CDR3 protein. Found here are roughly 200,000 distinct CDR3 sequences, around 20% of them singletons; the top ten hold 2% to 3%. The TCR sequence derives from an adult woman who had mild COVID-19 (a few samples of this study predate the infection). Cell type and time point are not known. Sequencing was performed on PBMCs or a T cell subset sorted from them (not recorded which). The gene calls are TRBV3-1 and TRBJ1-1; D is uncertain. The CDR3 region is CASSQDVIMNTEAFF. The CDR3 nucleotides read TGTGCCAGCAGCCAAGATGTGATTATGAACACTGAAGCTTTCTTT. Looking up the rest from reference TRBV3-1 and TRBJ1-1 gives the full variable domain: DTAVSQTPKYLVTQMGNDKSIKCEQNLGHDTMYWYKQDSKKFLKIMFSYNNKELIINETVPNRFSPKSPDKAHLNLHINSLELGDSAVYFCASSQDVIMNTEAFFGQGTRLTVV.